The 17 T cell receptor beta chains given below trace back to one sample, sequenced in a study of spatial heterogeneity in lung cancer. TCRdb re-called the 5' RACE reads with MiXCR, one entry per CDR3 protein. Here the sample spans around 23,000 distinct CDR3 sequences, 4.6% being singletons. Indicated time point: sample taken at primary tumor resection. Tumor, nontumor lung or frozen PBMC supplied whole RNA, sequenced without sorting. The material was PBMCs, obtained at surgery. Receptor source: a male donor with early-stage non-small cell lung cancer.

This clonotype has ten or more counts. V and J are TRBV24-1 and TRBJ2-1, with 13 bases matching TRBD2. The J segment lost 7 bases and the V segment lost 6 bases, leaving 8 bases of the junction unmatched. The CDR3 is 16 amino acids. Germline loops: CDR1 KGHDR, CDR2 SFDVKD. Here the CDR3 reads CATSSVTSGRWNEQFF. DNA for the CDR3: TGTGCCACCAGTTCTGTGACTAGCGGGAGGTGGAATGAGCAGTTCTTC.

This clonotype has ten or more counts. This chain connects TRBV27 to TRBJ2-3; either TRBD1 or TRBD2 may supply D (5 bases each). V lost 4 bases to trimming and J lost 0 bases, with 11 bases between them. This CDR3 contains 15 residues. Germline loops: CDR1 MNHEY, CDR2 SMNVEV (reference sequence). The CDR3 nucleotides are TGTGCCAGCAGTTCACGGGGCCCGAGCACAGATACGCAGTATTTT. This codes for CASSSRGPSTDTQYF.

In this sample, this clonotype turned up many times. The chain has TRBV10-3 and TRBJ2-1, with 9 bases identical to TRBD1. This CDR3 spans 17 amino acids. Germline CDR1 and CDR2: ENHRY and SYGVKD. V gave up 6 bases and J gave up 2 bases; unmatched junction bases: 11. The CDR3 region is CAIRSDRGAKTYNEQFF. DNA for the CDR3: TGTGCCATCAGAAGCGACAGGGGGGCTAAAACCTACAATGAGCAGTTCTTC.

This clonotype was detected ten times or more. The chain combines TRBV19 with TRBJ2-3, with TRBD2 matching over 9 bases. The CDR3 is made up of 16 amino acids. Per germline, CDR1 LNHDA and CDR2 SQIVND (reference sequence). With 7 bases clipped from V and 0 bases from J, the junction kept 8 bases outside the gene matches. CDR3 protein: CASKTSGRTSTDTQYF. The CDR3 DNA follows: TGTGCCAGTAAAACTAGCGGGCGTACTAGCACAGATACGCAGTATTTT.

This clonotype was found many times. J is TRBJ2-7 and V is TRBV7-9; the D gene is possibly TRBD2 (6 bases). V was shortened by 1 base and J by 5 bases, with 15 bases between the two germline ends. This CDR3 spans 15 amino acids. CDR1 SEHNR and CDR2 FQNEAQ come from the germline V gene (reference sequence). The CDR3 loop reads CASSLGVYGGNEQYF. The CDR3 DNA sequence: TGTGCCAGCAGCTTAGGAGTATATGGAGGGAACGAGCAGTACTTC.

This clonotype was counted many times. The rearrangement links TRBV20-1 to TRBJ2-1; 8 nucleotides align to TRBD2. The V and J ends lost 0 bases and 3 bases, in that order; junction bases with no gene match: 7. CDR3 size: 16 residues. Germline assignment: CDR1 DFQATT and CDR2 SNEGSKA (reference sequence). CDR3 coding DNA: TGCAGTGCTAGAGACACTAGCGGAGCCCACTACAATGAGCAGTTCTTC. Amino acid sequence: CSARDTSGAHYNEQFF.

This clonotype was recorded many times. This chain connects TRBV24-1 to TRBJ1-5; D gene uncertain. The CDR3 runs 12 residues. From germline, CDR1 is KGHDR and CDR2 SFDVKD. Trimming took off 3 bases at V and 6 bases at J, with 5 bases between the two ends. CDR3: CATSDLGQPQHF. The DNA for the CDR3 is TGTGCCACCAGTGATCTGGGTCAGCCCCAGCATTTT.

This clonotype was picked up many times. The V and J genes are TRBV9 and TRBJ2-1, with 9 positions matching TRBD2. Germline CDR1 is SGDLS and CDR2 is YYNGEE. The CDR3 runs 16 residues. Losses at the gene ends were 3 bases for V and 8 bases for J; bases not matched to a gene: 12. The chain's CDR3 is CASSAPLAGGPHEQFF. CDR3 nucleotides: TGTGCCAGCAGCGCCCCCTTGGCGGGGGGGCCGCATGAGCAGTTCTTC.

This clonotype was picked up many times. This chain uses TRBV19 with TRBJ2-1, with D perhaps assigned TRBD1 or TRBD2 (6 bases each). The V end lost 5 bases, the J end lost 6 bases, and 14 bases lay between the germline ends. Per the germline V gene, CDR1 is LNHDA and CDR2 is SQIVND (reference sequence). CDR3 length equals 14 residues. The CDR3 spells CASSSGGGGNEQFF. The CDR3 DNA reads TGTGCCAGTAGTTCCGGAGGAGGGGGCAATGAGCAGTTCTTC.

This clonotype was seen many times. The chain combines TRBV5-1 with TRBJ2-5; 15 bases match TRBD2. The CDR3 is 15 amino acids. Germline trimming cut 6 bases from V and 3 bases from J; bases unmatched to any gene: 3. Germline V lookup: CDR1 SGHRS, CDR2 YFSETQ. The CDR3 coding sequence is TGCGCCAGCAAGGGACTAGCGGGGGGAGAAGAGACCCAGTACTTC. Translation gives CASKGLAGGEETQYF.

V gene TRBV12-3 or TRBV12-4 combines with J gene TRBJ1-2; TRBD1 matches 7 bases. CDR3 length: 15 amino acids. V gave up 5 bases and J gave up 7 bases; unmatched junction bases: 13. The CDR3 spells CASSTLGRGDFGYTF. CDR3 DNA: TGTGCCAGCAGTACCCTTGGCAGGGGGGACTTTGGCTACACCTTC.

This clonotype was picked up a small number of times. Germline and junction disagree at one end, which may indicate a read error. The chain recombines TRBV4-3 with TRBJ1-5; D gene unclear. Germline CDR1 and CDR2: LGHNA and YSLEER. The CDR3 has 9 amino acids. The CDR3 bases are TGCGCCAGCAGCCAAGATGGCAGTTTT. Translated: CASSQDGSF.

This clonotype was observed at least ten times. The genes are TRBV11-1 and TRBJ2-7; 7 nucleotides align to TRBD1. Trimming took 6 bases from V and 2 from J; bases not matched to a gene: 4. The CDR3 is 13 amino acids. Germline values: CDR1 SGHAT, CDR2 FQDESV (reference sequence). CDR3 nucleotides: TGTGCCAGCAGTTCCGACAGGGCCTACGAGCAGTACTTC. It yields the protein CASSSDRAYEQYF. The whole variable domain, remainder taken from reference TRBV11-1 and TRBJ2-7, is EAEVAQSPRYKITEKSQAVAFWCDPISGHATLYWYRQILGQGPELLVQFQDESVVDDSQLPKDRFSAERLKGVDSTLKIQPAELGDSAMYLCASSSDRAYEQYFGPGTRLTVT.

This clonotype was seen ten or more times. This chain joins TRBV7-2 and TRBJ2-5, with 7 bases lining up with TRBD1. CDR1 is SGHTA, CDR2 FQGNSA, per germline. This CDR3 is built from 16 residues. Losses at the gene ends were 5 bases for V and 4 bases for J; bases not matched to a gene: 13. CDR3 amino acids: CASSPRGQIGGETQYF. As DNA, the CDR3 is TGTGCCAGCAGCCCCCGGGGACAGATCGGAGGAGAGACCCAGTACTTC. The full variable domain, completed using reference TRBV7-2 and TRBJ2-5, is GAGVSQSPSNKVTEKGKDVELRCDPISGHTALYWYRQSLGQGLEFLIYFQGNSAPDKSGLPSDRFSAERTGGSVSTLTIQRTQQEDSAVYLCASSPRGQIGGETQYFGPGTRLLVL.

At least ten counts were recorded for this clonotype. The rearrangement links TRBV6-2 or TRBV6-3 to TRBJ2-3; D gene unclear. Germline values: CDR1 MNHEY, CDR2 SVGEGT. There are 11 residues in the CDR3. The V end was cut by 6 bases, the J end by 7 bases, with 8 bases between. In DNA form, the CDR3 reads TGTGCCAGCAGCCCCTATCATACGCAGTATTTT. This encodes CASSPYHTQYF.

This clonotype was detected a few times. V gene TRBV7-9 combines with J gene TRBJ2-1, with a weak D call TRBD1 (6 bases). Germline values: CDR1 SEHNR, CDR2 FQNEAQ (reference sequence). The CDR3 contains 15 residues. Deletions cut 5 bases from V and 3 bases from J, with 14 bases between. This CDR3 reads CASSRTGTNYNEQFF. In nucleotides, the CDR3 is TGTGCCAGCAGCCGTACCGGGACAAACTACAATGAGCAGTTCTTC.

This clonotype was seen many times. This chain's CDR3 is CASKGELLNTGELFF. The DNA for the CDR3 is TGTGCCAGCAAGGGAGAGTTATTGAACACCGGGGAGCTGTTTTTT. The chain employs TRBV6-2 or TRBV6-3 and TRBJ2-2; possible D gene TRBD2, 5 bases. The germline gives CDR1 MNHEY, CDR2 SVGEGT. Trimming shortened V by 7 bases and J by 1 base, and 13 bases separated the two germline ends. This CDR3 has 15 residues.